These 14 T cell receptor beta chains share one sample of origin, sequenced in a study of blood T cell repertoires in COVID-19. Repertoires were generated with immunoSEQ multiplex PCR, while TCRdb's copy carries only in-frame clones and drops some. Of 110,000 to 150,000 clones in the sample, under 90% were seen once. Source material: peripheral blood. These receptor sequences come from a man in his 70s who had recovered from COVID-19.

This clone was recorded at least ten times. V and J are TRBV5-4 and TRBJ2-1, with TRBD1 matching 10 bases. J gave up 8 bases and V 3 bases, and 11 bases lay outside the gene matches. Germline V gene sequence: CDR1 SGHNT, CDR2 YYREEE (reference sequence). This CDR3 contains 16 residues. The CDR3 is CASSSPRTGGWDEQFF. The CDR3 DNA reads TGTGCCAGCAGCTCACCCCGGACAGGGGGGTGGGATGAGCAGTTCTTC.

The V call is TRBV19, the J call TRBJ1-3; D might be TRBD1 (6 bases). The CDR3 extends over 12 amino acids. In germline, CDR1 is LNHDA, CDR2 SQIVND (reference sequence). Deletions cut 7 bases from V and 4 bases from J, with 8 bases between. The CDR3 protein is CASTGAGNTIYF. CDR3 nucleotide sequence: TGTGCCAGTACAGGGGCGGGAAACACCATATATTTT.

The chain is built from TRBV27 and TRBJ2-3; 12 bases fit TRBD2. Germline CDR1 is MNHEY and CDR2 is SMNVEV (reference sequence). Germline trimming cut 5 bases from V and 3 bases from J; bases unmatched to any gene: 6. This CDR3 comprises 16 residues. In nucleotides, the CDR3 is TGTGCCAGCAGTGACCGACTAGCGGGAGCGACAGATACGCAGTATTTT. It yields the protein CASSDRLAGATDTQYF.

The chain uses TRBV2 and TRBJ2-3, with TRBD2 matching 8 bases. The CDR3 consists of 14 residues. Germline loops: CDR1 SNHLY, CDR2 FYNNEI. V gave up 9 bases and J gave up 3 bases; unmatched junction bases: 8. Written as DNA, the CDR3 is TGTGCCAGGGAAGCGGGAGACGTGACAGATACGCAGTATTTT. Translated: CAREAGDVTDTQYF.

This chain uses TRBV7-9 with TRBJ2-1; 7 bases agree with TRBD2. Germline lookup yields CDR1 SEHNR and CDR2 FQNEAQ (reference sequence). This CDR3 has 16 amino acids. V gave up 4 bases and J gave up 3 bases; unmatched junction bases: 9. CDR3 DNA: TGTGCCAGCAGCTCCAGCGGCCTAGCGGACTACAATGAGCAGTTCTTC. Encoded protein: CASSSSGLADYNEQFF.

This clone was seen a single time. This rearrangement joins TRBV19 to TRBJ2-3; maybe TRBD2 (6 bases). This CDR3 is built from 15 residues. V lost 5 bases and J 1 base, leaving 13 bases between the germline ends. Germline-derived CDR1 and CDR2 are LNHDA and SQIVND (reference sequence). The CDR3 DNA reads TGTGCCAGTAGTCCCTGGGCTAGCGGCACAGATACGCAGTATTTT. This gives the protein CASSPWASGTDTQYF. Full variable domain (remainder filled in from reference TRBV19 and TRBJ2-3): DGGITQSPKYLFRKEGQNVTLSCEQNLNHDAMYWYRQDPGQGLRLIYYSQIVNDFQKGDIAEGYSVSREKKESFPLTVTSAQKNPTAFYLCASSPWASGTDTQYFGPGTRLTVL.

The chain recombines TRBV19 with TRBJ1-4, with a possible D match to TRBD1 (6 bases). Between the trimmed V and J ends, which lost 7 bases and 5 bases, there was a span of 11 bases. Germline V gene sequence: CDR1 LNHDA, CDR2 SQIVND (reference sequence). The CDR3 extends over 13 amino acids. The CDR3: CASTDRENEKLFF. CDR3 bases: TGTGCCAGTACGGACAGAGAGAATGAAAAACTGTTTTTT. Full variable domain (rest looked up from reference TRBV19 and TRBJ1-4): DGGITQSPKYLFRKEGQNVTLSCEQNLNHDAMYWYRQDPGQGLRLIYYSQIVNDFQKGDIAEGYSVSREKKESFPLTVTSAQKNPTAFYLCASTDRENEKLFFGSGTQLSVL.

CDR3 bases: TGTGCCAGCAGCTTAGGGGGACTAGTAGGAGGGGAGCTGTTTTTT. This sequence encodes CASSLGGLVGGELFF. The chain couples TRBV5-6 to TRBJ2-2, with TRBD2 matching over 8 bases. V lost 2 bases and J lost 8; bases outside the gene matches: 8. The germline V gene has CDR1 SGHDT and CDR2 YYEEEE. The CDR3 extends over 15 amino acids.

The CDR3 loop is CATDEGTSSYNEQFF. As DNA, the CDR3 is TGTGCCACCGATGAAGGGACTAGCTCCTACAATGAGCAGTTCTTC. J is TRBJ2-1 and V is TRBV7-8; 8 nucleotides align to TRBD2. The CDR3 totals 15 residues. V lost 10 bases, J lost 0 bases, and 8 bases stayed unmatched. The germline V gene has CDR1 SGHVS and CDR2 FQNEAQ.

This clone was detected only a few times. The chain uses TRBV9 and TRBJ1-1, with a weak D call TRBD1 (6 bases). Trimming shortened V by 2 bases and J by 1 base, and 12 bases separated the two germline ends. CDR3 length: 15 residues. Per germline, CDR1 SGDLS and CDR2 YYNGEE. In nucleotides, the CDR3 is TGTGCCAGCAGCGTGGCGGACAGTGGGAACACTGAAGCTTTCTTT. Translation gives CASSVADSGNTEAFF.

The chain employs TRBV6-5 and TRBJ2-3; the D is unclear. The V end lost 0 bases, the J end lost 6 bases, and 4 bases lay between the germline ends. This CDR3 is 12 amino acids long. Germline V gene data show CDR1 as MNHEY and CDR2 as SVGAGI. The CDR3 DNA is TGTGCCAGCAGTTACTCCCGGGATACGCAGTATTTT. It yields the protein CASSYSRDTQYF.

The CDR3, as DNA: TGTGCCAGTACAGGCGGGAGAGATACGCAGTATTTT. This sequence encodes CASTGGRDTQYF. The chain employs TRBV19 and TRBJ2-3, with 7 bases fitting TRBD2. This CDR3 region has 12 residues. V shed 7 bases, J shed 5 bases, and the junction held 3 bases outside the gene matches. The V gene's germline CDR1 is LNHDA and CDR2 SQIVND (reference sequence).

The V call is TRBV19, the J call TRBJ1-2; D perhaps matches TRBD1 (6 bases). The CDR3 runs 14 residues. Germline V gene sequence: CDR1 LNHDA, CDR2 SQIVND (reference sequence). Trimming removed 7 bases from V and 5 bases from J, with 17 bases in between. CDR3 sequence reads: CASTRPGRGYGYTF. Written as DNA, the CDR3 is TGTGCCAGTACCAGACCTGGCAGGGGATATGGCTACACCTTC.

The chain employs TRBV4-1 and TRBJ2-1, with 12 nucleotides matching TRBD2. Germline values: CDR1 MGHRA, CDR2 YSYEKL. The CDR3 length is 17 residues. The ends lost 4 bases at V and 5 bases at J; junction bases unmatched: 9. The CDR3 here is CASSPSRLAGDDNEQFF. In nucleotides, the CDR3 is TGCGCCAGCAGCCCTAGCCGACTAGCGGGGGATGACAATGAGCAGTTCTTC.